This is a list of T cell receptor beta chains from one sample in a study of blood T cell repertoires in COVID-19. Clones were sequenced by immunoSEQ multiplex PCR, and TCRdb holds only the in-frame ones, with some missing. This table holds roughly 230,000 clones, over 70% found once. The sequencing sample was made of peripheral blood. These receptors all come from a man in his forties or fifties with active or convalescent COVID-19. Both conserved end residues are part of each CDR3. D genes are given only for firm matches. Only some rows state a clone size, as once, few, many or a class for expanded clones.

v_gene,j_gene,d_gene,abundance,CDR3nt,CDR3aa
TRBV5-4,TRBJ2-2,.,.,TGTGCCAGCAGCCGAACAGGGACGGGCACCGGGGAGCTGTTTTTT,CASSRTGTGTGELFF
TRBV7-9,TRBJ2-5,TRBD1,.,TGTGCCAGCAGCAGGACAGGGTTGGAGACCCAGTACTTC,CASSRTGLETQYF
TRBV2,TRBJ1-3,.,.,TGTGCCAGCAGTGACGAATGGGGCGCGAATGGAAACACCATATATTTT,CASSDEWGANGNTIYF
TRBV12-3/TRBV12-4,TRBJ1-5,.,.,TGTGCCAGCAGAAGGGGAGGGTTACAGCCCCAGCATTTT,CASRRGGLQPQHF
TRBV5-1,TRBJ1-1,TRBD1,.,TGCGCCAGCAGCTTGGGACCCGAGGACAGGGCCACTGAAGCTTTCTTT,CASSLGPEDRATEAFF
TRBV12-3/TRBV12-4,TRBJ1-6,.,.,TGTGCCAGCAGTCATGGGAGATCACCCCTCCACTTT,CASSHGRSPLHF
TRBV9,TRBJ2-3,.,.,TGTGCCAGCAGCGTGAAGCTAGAAGGAGATACGCAGTATTTT,CASSVKLEGDTQYF
TRBV2,TRBJ1-2,TRBD1,few,TGTGCCAGCAGGCCGGGACAGGGGGGGAGCTATGGCTACACCTTC,CASRPGQGGSYGYTF
TRBV18,TRBJ2-2,TRBD2,few,TGTGCCAGCTCACCTCCGGGGGGGCACACCGGGGAGCTGTTTTTT,CASSPPGGHTGELFF
TRBV5-6,TRBJ2-2,.,.,TGTGCCAGCAGCTTATCAGGGTTGAGTAACACCGGGGAGCTGTTTTTT,CASSLSGLSNTGELFF
TRBV5-1,TRBJ2-3,TRBD2,.,TGCGCCAGCAGGTTCGGGACTAGCGGATCTACGCAGTATTTT,CASRFGTSGSTQYF
TRBV18,TRBJ2-1,TRBD1,.,TGTGCCAGCTCATCGAATTGGACAGGGGTATACAATGAGCAGTTCTTC,CASSSNWTGVYNEQFF